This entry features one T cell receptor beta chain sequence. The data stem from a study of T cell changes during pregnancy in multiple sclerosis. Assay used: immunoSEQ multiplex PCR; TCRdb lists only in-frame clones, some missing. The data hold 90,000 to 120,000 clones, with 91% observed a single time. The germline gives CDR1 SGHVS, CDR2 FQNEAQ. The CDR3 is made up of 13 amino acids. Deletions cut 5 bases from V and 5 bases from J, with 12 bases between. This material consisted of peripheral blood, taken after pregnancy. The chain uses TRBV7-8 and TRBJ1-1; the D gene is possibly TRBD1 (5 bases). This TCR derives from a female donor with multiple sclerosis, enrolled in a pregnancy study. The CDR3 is CASSRTQGTEAFF. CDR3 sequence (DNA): TGTGCCAGCAGCCGTACCCAGGGAACTGAAGCTTTCTTT.